The sequence of this TCR beta chain was determined in a study of T cells in Graves' hyperthyroidism and ophthalmopathy. Findings and caveats of the study: Prediction of ophthalmopathy progression came a median approximately 7 months pre-onset.

The study included ophthalmopathy patients with Clinical Activity Score at least 3, NOSPECS grade at least 4 and duration under 3 months. Diagnostic assessment was based on clinical symptoms, serum thyroxine and TRAb, thyroid ultrasound and orbital computed tomography. This clonotype came up a few times. What it binds is not known. Amplified TCR beta CDR3 regions derived from RNA transcripts. Researchers ran a first-round RT-PCR on the TCR CDR3 using the HTBI primer set. TCRdb re-analysed the multiplex PCR reads in MiXCR, keeping a single row per CDR3 protein. The sample yields hundreds of thousands of distinct CDR3 sequences, roughly 14% seen once. This clonotype was sampled from a woman between 35 and 50 years old with Graves' ophthalmopathy. Input material: blood.

The CDR3 loop is CSVEGTTTDTQYF. As DNA, the CDR3 is TGCAGCGTTGAGGGGACCACCACAGATACGCAGTATTTT. The chain uses TRBV29-1 and TRBJ2-3; D may correspond to TRBD1 or TRBD2 (5 bases each). The CDR3 is 13 amino acids. V was cut by 3 bases and J by 2 bases, with 9 bases left in between. Germline V gene lookup returns CDR1 SQVTM and CDR2 ANQGSEA.